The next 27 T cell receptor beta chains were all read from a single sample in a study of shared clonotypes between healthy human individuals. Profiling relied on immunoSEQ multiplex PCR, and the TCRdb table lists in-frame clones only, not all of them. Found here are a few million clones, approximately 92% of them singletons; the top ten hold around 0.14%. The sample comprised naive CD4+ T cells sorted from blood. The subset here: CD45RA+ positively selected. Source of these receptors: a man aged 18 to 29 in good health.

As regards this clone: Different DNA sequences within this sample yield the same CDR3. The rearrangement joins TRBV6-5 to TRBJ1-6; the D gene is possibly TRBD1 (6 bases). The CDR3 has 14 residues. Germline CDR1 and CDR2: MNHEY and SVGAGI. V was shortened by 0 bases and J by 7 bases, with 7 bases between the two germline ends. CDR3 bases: TGTGCCAGCAGTTACTCGGGGGGCAATTCACCCCTCCACTTT. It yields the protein CASSYSGGNSPLHF.

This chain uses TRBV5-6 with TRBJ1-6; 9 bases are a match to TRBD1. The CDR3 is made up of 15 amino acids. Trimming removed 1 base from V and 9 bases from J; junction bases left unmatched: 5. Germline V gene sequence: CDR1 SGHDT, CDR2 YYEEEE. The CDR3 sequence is CASSLRTGATSPLHF. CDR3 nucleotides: TGTGCCAGCAGCTTGAGGACAGGGGCAACTTCACCCCTCCACTTT.

This CDR3 reads CASSRGDYGYTF. The CDR3 region has the DNA TGTGCCAGCAGCCGAGGGGATTACGGCTACACCTTC. V usage is TRBV27 and J usage is TRBJ1-2; TRBD1 is a possible D gene (5 bases). Germline CDR1 MNHEY, CDR2 SMNVEV (reference sequence). CDR3 size: 12 residues. V lost 6 bases and J lost 8, with 13 bases in between.

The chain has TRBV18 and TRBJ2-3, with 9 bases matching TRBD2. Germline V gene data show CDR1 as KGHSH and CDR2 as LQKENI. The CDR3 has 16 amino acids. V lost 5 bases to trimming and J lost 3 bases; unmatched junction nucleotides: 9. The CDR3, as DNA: TGTGCCAGCTCAGCGACTAGCGGAGGAGTAACAGATACGCAGTATTTT. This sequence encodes CASSATSGGVTDTQYF. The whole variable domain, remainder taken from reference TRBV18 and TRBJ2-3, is NAGVMQNPRHLVRRRGQEARLRCSPMKGHSHVYWYRQLPEEGLKFMVYLQKENIIDESGMPKERFSAEFPKEGPSILRIQQVVRGDSAAYFCASSATSGGVTDTQYFGPGTRLTVL.

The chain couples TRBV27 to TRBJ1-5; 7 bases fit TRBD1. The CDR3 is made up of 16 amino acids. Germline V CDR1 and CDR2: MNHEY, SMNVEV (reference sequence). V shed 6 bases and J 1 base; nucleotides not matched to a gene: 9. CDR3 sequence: CASSRQGGTSNQPQHF. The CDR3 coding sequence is TGTGCCAGCAGCCGACAGGGCGGAACGAGCAATCAGCCCCAGCATTTT.

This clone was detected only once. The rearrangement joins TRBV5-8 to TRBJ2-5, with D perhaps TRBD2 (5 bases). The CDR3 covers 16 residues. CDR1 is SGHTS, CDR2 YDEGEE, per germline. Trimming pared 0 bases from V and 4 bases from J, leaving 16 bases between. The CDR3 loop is CASSLGGRSVGETQYF. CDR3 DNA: TGTGCCAGCAGCTTGGGAGGGAGATCTGTAGGAGAGACCCAGTACTTC.

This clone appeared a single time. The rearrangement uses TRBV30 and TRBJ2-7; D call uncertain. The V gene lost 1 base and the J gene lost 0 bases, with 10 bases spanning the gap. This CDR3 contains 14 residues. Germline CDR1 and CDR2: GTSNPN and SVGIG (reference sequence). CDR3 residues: CAWSAESRSYEQYF. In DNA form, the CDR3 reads TGTGCCTGGAGTGCGGAGAGCCGCTCCTACGAGCAGTACTTC. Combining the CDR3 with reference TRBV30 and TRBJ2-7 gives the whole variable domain SQTIHQWPATLVQPVGSPLSLECTVEGTSNPNLYWYRQAAGRGLQLLFYSVGIGQISSEVPQNLSASRPQDRQFILSSKKLLLSDSGFYLCAWSAESRSYEQYFGPGTRLTVT.

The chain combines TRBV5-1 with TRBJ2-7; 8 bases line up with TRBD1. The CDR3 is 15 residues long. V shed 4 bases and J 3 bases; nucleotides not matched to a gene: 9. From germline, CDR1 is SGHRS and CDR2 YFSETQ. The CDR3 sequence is CASSAGQGQHYEQYF. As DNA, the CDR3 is TGCGCCAGCAGCGCCGGACAGGGACAGCACTACGAGCAGTACTTC.

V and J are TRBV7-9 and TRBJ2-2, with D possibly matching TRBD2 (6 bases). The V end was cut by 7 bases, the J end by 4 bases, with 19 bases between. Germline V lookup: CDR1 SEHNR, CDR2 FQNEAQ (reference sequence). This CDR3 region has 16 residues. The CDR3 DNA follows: TGTGCCAGCACCCCCTCCCCGGGACTCGGCACCGGGGAGCTGTTTTTT. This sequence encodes CASTPSPGLGTGELFF.

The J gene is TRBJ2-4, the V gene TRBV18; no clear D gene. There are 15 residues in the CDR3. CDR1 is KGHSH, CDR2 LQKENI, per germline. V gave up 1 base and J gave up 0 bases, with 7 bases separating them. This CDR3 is CASSPRPGAKNIQYF. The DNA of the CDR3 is TGTGCCAGCTCACCACGTCCCGGAGCCAAAAACATTCAGTACTTC. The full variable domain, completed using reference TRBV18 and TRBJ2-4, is NAGVMQNPRHLVRRRGQEARLRCSPMKGHSHVYWYRQLPEEGLKFMVYLQKENIIDESGMPKERFSAEFPKEGPSILRIQQVVRGDSAAYFCASSPRPGAKNIQYFGAGTRLSVL.

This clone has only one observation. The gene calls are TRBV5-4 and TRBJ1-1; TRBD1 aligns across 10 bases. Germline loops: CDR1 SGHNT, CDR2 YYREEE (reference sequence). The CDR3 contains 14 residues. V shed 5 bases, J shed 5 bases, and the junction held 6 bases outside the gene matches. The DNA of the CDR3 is TGTGCCAGCAGGCGACAGGGGGCGGGGACTGAAGCTTTCTTT. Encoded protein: CASRRQGAGTEAFF.

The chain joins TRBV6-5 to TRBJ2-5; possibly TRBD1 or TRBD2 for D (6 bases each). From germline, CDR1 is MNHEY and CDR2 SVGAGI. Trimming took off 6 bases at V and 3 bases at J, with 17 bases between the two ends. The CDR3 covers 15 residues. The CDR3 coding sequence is TGTGCCAGCAGATCGTTAGGGGGGCAGGAAGAGACCCAGTACTTC. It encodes CASRSLGGQEETQYF.

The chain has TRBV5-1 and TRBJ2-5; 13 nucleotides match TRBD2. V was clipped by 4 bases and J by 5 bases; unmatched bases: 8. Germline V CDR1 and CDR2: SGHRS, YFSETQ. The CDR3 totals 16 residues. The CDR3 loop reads CASSTPLAGGRETQYF. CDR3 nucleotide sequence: TGCGCCAGCAGCACCCCACTAGCGGGGGGGCGTGAGACCCAGTACTTC.

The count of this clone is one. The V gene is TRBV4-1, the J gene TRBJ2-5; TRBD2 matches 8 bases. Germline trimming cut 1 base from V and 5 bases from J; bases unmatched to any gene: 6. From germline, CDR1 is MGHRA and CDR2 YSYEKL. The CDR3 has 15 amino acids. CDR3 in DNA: TGCGCCAGCAGCCAAGGAGCGGGAGTCCCTGAGACCCAGTACTTC. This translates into CASSQGAGVPETQYF.

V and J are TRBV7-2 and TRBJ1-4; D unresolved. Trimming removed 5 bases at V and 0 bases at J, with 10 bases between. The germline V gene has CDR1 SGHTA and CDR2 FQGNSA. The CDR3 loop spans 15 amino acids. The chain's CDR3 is CASSEDGATNEKLFF. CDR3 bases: TGTGCCAGCAGCGAGGACGGGGCAACTAATGAAAAACTGTTTTTT.

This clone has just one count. The CDR3 DNA follows: TGTGCCAGCAGCCATGACAGGGGCTCCTACAATGAGCAGTTCTTC. The encoded protein is CASSHDRGSYNEQFF. The chain carries TRBV7-2 and TRBJ2-1, with 8 bases fitting TRBD1. The CDR3 extends over 15 amino acids. Trimming at V came to 5 bases and at J to 0 bases, leaving 3 bases not matched to a gene. Looked up from germline, CDR1 is SGHTA and CDR2 is FQGNSA. Full variable domain (outside the CDR3, taken from reference TRBV7-2 and TRBJ2-1): GAGVSQSPSNKVTEKGKDVELRCDPISGHTALYWYRQSLGQGLEFLIYFQGNSAPDKSGLPSDRFSAERTGGSVSTLTIQRTQQEDSAVYLCASSHDRGSYNEQFFGPGTRLTVL.

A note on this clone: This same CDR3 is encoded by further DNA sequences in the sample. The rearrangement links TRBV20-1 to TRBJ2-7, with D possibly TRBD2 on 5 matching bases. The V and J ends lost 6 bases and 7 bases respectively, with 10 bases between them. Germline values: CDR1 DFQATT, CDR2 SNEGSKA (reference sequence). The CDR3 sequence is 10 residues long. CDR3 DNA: TGCAGTGCATCTACGGGGGAGCAGTACTTC. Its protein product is CSASTGEQYF.

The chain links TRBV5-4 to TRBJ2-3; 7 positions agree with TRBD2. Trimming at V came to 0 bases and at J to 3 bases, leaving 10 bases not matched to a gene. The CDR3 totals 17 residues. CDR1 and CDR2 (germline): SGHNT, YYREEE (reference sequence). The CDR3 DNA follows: TGTGCCAGCAGCTTGGCCCCGGGCGGAGCGGGGACAGATACGCAGTATTTT. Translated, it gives CASSLAPGGAGTDTQYF. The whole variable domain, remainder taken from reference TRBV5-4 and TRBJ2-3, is ETGVTQSPTHLIKTRGQQVTLRCSSQSGHNTVSWYQQALGQGPQFIFQYYREEENGRGNFPPRFSGLQFPNYSSELNVNALELDDSALYLCASSLAPGGAGTDTQYFGPGTRLTVL.

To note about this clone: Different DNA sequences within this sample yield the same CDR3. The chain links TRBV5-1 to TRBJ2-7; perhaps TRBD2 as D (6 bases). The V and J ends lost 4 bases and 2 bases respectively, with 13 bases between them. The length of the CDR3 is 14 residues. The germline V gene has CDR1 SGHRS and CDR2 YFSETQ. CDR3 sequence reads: CASSPGTPTYEQYF. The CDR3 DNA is TGCGCCAGCAGCCCCGGGACTCCAACCTACGAGCAGTACTTC.

The CDR3 DNA reads TGTGCCAGCAGCTTATGGGGGGCCCTCGAGCAGTACTTC. This encodes CASSLWGALEQYF. The V call is TRBV5-4, the J call TRBJ2-7; either TRBD1 or TRBD2 may supply D (6 bases each). This CDR3 region has 13 residues. V was shortened by 2 bases and J by 6 bases, with 12 bases between the two germline ends. Germline V gene data show CDR1 as SGHNT and CDR2 as YYREEE (reference sequence).

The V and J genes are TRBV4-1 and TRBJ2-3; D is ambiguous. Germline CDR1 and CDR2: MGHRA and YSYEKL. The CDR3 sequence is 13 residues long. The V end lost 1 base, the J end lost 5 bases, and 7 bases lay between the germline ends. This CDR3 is CASSQARRDTQYF. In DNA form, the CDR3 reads TGCGCCAGCAGCCAAGCGAGGAGAGATACGCAGTATTTT.

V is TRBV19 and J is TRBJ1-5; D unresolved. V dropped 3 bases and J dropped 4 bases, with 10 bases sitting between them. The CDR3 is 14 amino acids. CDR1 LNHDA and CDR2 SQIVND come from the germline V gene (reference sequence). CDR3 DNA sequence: TGTGCCAGTAGTATTCTCCCAAGTAATCAGCCCCAGCATTTT. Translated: CASSILPSNQPQHF. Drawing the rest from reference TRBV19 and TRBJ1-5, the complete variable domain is DGGITQSPKYLFRKEGQNVTLSCEQNLNHDAMYWYRQDPGQGLRLIYYSQIVNDFQKGDIAEGYSVSREKKESFPLTVTSAQKNPTAFYLCASSILPSNQPQHFGDGTRLSIL.

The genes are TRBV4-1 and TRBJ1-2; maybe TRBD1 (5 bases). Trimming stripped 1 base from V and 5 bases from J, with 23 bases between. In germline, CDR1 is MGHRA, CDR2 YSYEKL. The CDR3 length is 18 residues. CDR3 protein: CASSQVDSYLHPIYGYTF. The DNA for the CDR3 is TGCGCCAGCAGCCAAGTCGACAGCTACCTCCATCCCATTTATGGCTACACCTTC.

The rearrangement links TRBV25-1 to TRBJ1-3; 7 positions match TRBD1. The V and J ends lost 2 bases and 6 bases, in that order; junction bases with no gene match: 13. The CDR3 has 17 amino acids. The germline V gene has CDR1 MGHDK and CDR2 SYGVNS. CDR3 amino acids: CASSELGTGVGENTIYF. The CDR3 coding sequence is TGTGCCAGCAGTGAACTCGGCACAGGGGTCGGCGAAAACACCATATATTTT.

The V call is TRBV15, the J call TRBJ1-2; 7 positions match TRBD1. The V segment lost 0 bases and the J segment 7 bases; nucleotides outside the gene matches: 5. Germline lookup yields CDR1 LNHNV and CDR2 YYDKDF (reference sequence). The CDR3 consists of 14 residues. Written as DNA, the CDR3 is TGTGCCACCAGCAGAGATGGGTCAGGGGGTGGCTACACCTTC. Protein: CATSRDGSGGGYTF.

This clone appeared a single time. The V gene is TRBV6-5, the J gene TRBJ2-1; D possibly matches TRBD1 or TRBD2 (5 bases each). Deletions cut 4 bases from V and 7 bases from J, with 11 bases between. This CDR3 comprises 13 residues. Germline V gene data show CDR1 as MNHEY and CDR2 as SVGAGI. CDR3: CASSSGTLNEQFF. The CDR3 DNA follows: TGTGCCAGCAGTTCCGGGACGTTGAATGAGCAGTTCTTC.

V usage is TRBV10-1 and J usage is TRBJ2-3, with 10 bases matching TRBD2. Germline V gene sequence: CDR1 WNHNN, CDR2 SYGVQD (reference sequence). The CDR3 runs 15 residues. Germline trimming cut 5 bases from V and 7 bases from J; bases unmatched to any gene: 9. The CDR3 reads CASSPNLAGANTQYF. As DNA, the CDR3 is TGCGCCAGCAGTCCCAATCTAGCGGGAGCAAATACGCAGTATTTT.